This entry describes one T cell receptor beta chain. Its antigen is as yet unknown. 13 Jbeta primers and 60 Vbeta primers were used for the PCR. Method: immunoSEQ multiplex PCR; TCRdb's copy keeps in-frame clones and lacks some. The table records over 95,000 clones, roughly 79% of them present only once. The CDR3 runs 15 residues. V was pared by 5 bases and J by 3 bases, with 4 bases of the junction left unmatched. The germline V gene encodes CDR1 MDHEN and CDR2 SYDVKM. This entry comes from a study of cytomegalovirus exposure and HLA in healthy donors. Study-wide background: Approximately 190 million T cells yielded roughly 120 million unique TCR beta sequences, as an earlier analysis found. Genotyping showed less than 85% of approximately 430 donors falling in the Caucasian-associated ancestry cluster. Overall study results and limits: The authors enumerated over 150 TCR beta chains as linked to cytomegalovirus. Based on reports, TCR beta sequences accurately predicted HLA-A and HLA-B alleles for most subjects.

The TCR was taken from a man aged 35 to 55 in good health and CMV-seronegative. Input material: PBMCs. The chain recombines TRBV28 with TRBJ2-1, with 10 bases that match TRBD2. Written as DNA, the CDR3 is TGTGCCAGCAGTCCAAGACTAGCGGGCTACAATGAGCAGTTCTTC. Residues: CASSPRLAGYNEQFF.